This TCR beta chain was captured by sequencing in a study of cytomegalovirus exposure and HLA in healthy donors. This clone was observed a handful of times. Amplification used 60 Vbeta primers and 13 Jbeta primers. Generated by immunoSEQ multiplex PCR, the TCRdb table keeps only in-frame clones and is missing some. The table has approximately 150,000 clones, 66% seen once; the top ten hold approximately 6.5%. From germline, CDR1 is SNHLY and CDR2 FYNNEI. The CDR3 is 16 amino acids. With V trimmed by 4 bases and J by 2 bases, 4 bases remained unmatched. Sequencing was done on a sample of PBMCs. This clonotype was sampled from a woman aged 55-69 years in good health and CMV-seronegative. The rearrangement joins TRBV2 to TRBJ2-1, with TRBD2 matching 11 bases. This chain's CDR3 is CASSGLAGGPYNEQFF. The CDR3 DNA sequence: TGTGCCAGCAGTGGGCTAGCGGGAGGCCCCTACAATGAGCAGTTCTTC.